The 30 T cell receptor beta chains given below trace back to one sample, sequenced in a study of OX40 agonist ivuxolimab in advanced cancers. Produced via immunoSEQ multiplex PCR; TCRdb's table is partial and in-frame only. The sample has 60,000 to 70,000 clones, approximately 78% seen once. Source: CD4+ or CD8+ T cells sorted from blood, taken in a trial of the OX40 agonist ivuxolimab. Receptors originate from an adult with an advanced solid tumor such as melanoma, head and neck, liver or kidney cancer.

CDR3 DNA: TGTGCCAGCAGCCCCCCGACAGGGGCGGTTCAGCCCCAGCATTTT. The encoded protein is CASSPPTGAVQPQHF. The chain uses TRBV28 and TRBJ1-5, with 8 bases lining up with TRBD1. This CDR3 is built from 15 residues. Germline trimming cut 6 bases from V and 6 bases from J; bases unmatched to any gene: 10. Germline CDR1 and CDR2: MDHEN and SYDVKM.

V and J are TRBV19 and TRBJ1-2; D possibly corresponds to TRBD1 (5 bases). CDR1 is LNHDA and CDR2 is SQIVND in the germline V gene (reference sequence). The CDR3 consists of 13 residues. CDR3 coding DNA: TGTGCAGCGAATTTGGGGGGTAACTATGGCTACACCTTC. Amino acid sequence: CAANLGGNYGYTF.

The rearrangement uses TRBV7-2 and TRBJ2-1; maybe TRBD2 (6 bases). Trimming cost V 5 bases and J 1 base, with 12 bases left between them. Germline values: CDR1 SGHTA, CDR2 FQGNSA. The length of the CDR3 is 15 residues. For the CDR3, the DNA is TGTGCCAGCAGCCAACGGGCGGGATCCTACAATGAGCAGTTCTTC. The encoded protein is CASSQRAGSYNEQFF.

The chain recombines TRBV11-2 with TRBJ2-5; TRBD2 aligns across 8 bases. The V gene end was trimmed by 6 bases and the J gene end by 4 bases; junction bases not matched to a gene: 7. The CDR3 is 14 amino acids. Germline CDR1 and CDR2: SGHAT and FQNNGV. CDR3 nucleotides: TGTGCCAGCAGTCAGACTAGCGCCTCAGAGACCCAGTACTTC. Amino acids: CASSQTSASETQYF.

The chain couples TRBV5-1 to TRBJ2-5, with TRBD2 matching 8 bases. J gave up 2 bases and V 2 bases, and 2 bases lay outside the gene matches. CDR1 is SGHRS, CDR2 YFSETQ, per germline. The CDR3 has 14 amino acids. CDR3 nucleotide sequence: TGCGCCAGCAGCTTACGGGGGGGACAAGAGACCCAGTACTTC. Translated: CASSLRGGQETQYF.

This clone turned up a few times. This same CDR3 is encoded by further DNA sequences in the sample. The J gene is TRBJ1-1, the V gene TRBV7-8, with 7 bases identical to TRBD1. Germline trimming cut 4 bases from V and 4 bases from J; bases unmatched to any gene: 6. Germline V CDR1 and CDR2: SGHVS, FQNEAQ. The CDR3 contains 14 residues. CDR3 protein: CASSSRQGPTEAFF. Written as DNA, the CDR3 is TGTGCCAGCAGCTCCCGACAGGGACCCACTGAAGCTTTCTTT.

The chain links TRBV30 to TRBJ2-7; TRBD2 matches 8 bases. The CDR3 extends over 13 amino acids. In germline, CDR1 is GTSNPN, CDR2 SVGIG (reference sequence). V was pared by 2 bases and J by 7 bases, with 7 bases of the junction left unmatched. CDR3 in amino acids: CAWSQDLAGEQYF. CDR3 bases: TGTGCCTGGAGTCAAGACCTAGCGGGTGAGCAGTACTTC.

The chain couples TRBV5-1 to TRBJ2-1, with 7 positions matching TRBD1. CDR3 length equals 16 residues. Trimming cost V 3 bases and J 7 bases; bases outside gene matches: 13. Germline CDR1 reads SGHRS; CDR2 reads YFSETQ. This chain's CDR3 is CASSWGTGAGWNEQFF. CDR3 sequence (DNA): TGCGCCAGCAGCTGGGGTACAGGGGCTGGGTGGAATGAGCAGTTCTTC.

The chain is built from TRBV11-2 and TRBJ2-1, with TRBD2 matching over 9 bases. The ends lost 3 bases at V and 4 bases at J; junction bases unmatched: 4. The CDR3 totals 15 residues. Germline V gives CDR1 SGHAT, CDR2 FQNNGV. The CDR3 loop reads CASSFSSGTYNEQFF. CDR3 DNA: TGTGCCAGCAGCTTCTCTAGCGGGACGTACAATGAGCAGTTCTTC.

The V call is TRBV2, the J call TRBJ2-2; D unresolved. The length of the CDR3 is 15 residues. V was pared by 7 bases and J by 3 bases, with 15 bases between. Germline-derived CDR1 and CDR2 are SNHLY and FYNNEI. Here the CDR3 reads CASTRDAPYTGELFF. CDR3 DNA: TGTGCCAGCACCCGAGATGCCCCTTACACCGGGGAGCTGTTTTTT.

The chain joins TRBV4-3 to TRBJ2-7; the match to TRBD2 covers 9 bases. This CDR3 is 14 amino acids long. The junction had 6 bases not matched to a gene; V was cut back by 4 bases and J by 5 bases. Per germline, CDR1 LGHNA and CDR2 YSLEER. The CDR3 coding sequence is TGCGCCAGCAGCCTTAGCGGGAGTGGCAACGAGCAGTACTTC. Translation: CASSLSGSGNEQYF.

This chain joins TRBV27 and TRBJ1-2; D gene uncertain. V was clipped by 4 bases and J by 4 bases, with 13 bases between them. CDR3 size: 14 residues. The germline V gene has CDR1 MNHEY and CDR2 SMNVEV (reference sequence). CDR3: CASSSQDRTYGYTF. The CDR3 bases are TGTGCCAGCAGTTCCCAGGACCGGACCTATGGCTACACCTTC.

The rearrangement joins TRBV5-1 to TRBJ1-3, with 7 bases fitting TRBD1. V gave up 0 bases and J gave up 3 bases; unmatched junction bases: 3. Germline CDR1 and CDR2: SGHRS and YFSETQ. The CDR3 is 15 residues long. CDR3: CASSLGTGDGNTIYF. In DNA form, the CDR3 reads TGCGCCAGCAGCTTGGGGACAGGAGATGGAAACACCATATATTTT.

The table lists this clone with a few counts. The chain joins TRBV18 to TRBJ2-5, with D perhaps TRBD1 (6 bases). The CDR3 has 14 amino acids. V gave up 5 bases and J gave up 5 bases, with 15 bases separating them. Germline V lookup: CDR1 KGHSH, CDR2 LQKENI. CDR3 DNA: TGTGCCAGCTCAACGGGACAAACTCCGGAGACCCAGTACTTC. It specifies CASSTGQTPETQYF.

This chain joins TRBV18 and TRBJ2-7, with 12 bases that match TRBD2. CDR3 length: 15 residues. CDR1 is KGHSH and CDR2 is LQKENI in the germline V gene. V gave up 6 bases and J gave up 1 base; unmatched junction bases: 4. In DNA form, the CDR3 reads TGTGCCAGCTCTCCCGGGACTAGCGGGTCCTACGAGCAGTACGTC. Protein: CASSPGTSGSYEQYV.

The CDR3 region is CSAQGRDNEKLFF. CDR3 coding DNA: TGCAGCGCCCAGGGGCGGGACAATGAAAAACTGTTTTTT. The V call is TRBV29-1, the J call TRBJ1-4; tentative D call: TRBD1 (6 bases). V was shortened by 7 bases and J by 5 bases, with 14 bases between the two germline ends. This CDR3 has 13 residues. CDR1 is SQVTM, CDR2 ANQGSEA, per germline.

The chain has TRBV5-4 and TRBJ2-3; 8 positions match TRBD2. CDR3 length equals 14 residues. The germline gives CDR1 SGHNT, CDR2 YYREEE (reference sequence). Trimming removed 4 bases from V and 6 bases from J; junction bases left unmatched: 7. The CDR3, as DNA: TGTGCCAGCAGCCCCGGACTAGCTCCGGATACGCAGTATTTT. Amino acids: CASSPGLAPDTQYF.

The chain is built from TRBV2 and TRBJ2-3, with D perhaps being TRBD1 or TRBD2 (5 bases each). Germline CDR1 and CDR2: SNHLY and FYNNEI. The CDR3 length is 15 residues. V lost 6 bases to trimming and J lost 0 bases, with 13 bases between them. CDR3 in DNA: TGTGCCAGCAGCGCCGGGACGTCTAGCACAGATACGCAGTATTTT. It codes for CASSAGTSSTDTQYF.

This clone appeared a few times. This chain uses TRBV5-6 with TRBJ2-3; D is uncertain. Trimming shortened V by 4 bases and J by 5 bases, and 17 bases separated the two germline ends. This CDR3 has 15 amino acids. Per the germline V gene, CDR1 is SGHDT and CDR2 is YYEEEE. CDR3 coding DNA: TGTGCCAGCAGCCTAAAAAACCGGTTGTTAGATACGCAGTATTTT. It specifies CASSLKNRLLDTQYF.

The chain recombines TRBV7-2 with TRBJ2-7; 9 bases are a match to TRBD1. There are 13 residues in the CDR3. Trimming took 4 bases from V and 6 from J; bases not matched to a gene: 4. Germline values: CDR1 SGHTA, CDR2 FQGNSA. The CDR3: CASSSGQGLEQYF. The CDR3 DNA follows: TGTGCCAGCAGCTCTGGACAGGGGCTCGAGCAGTACTTC.

This chain connects TRBV4-3 to TRBJ1-6, with 8 nucleotides matching TRBD1. With V trimmed by 5 bases and J by 14 bases, 11 bases remained unmatched. This CDR3 region has 14 residues. From germline, CDR1 is LGHNA and CDR2 YSLEER. As DNA, the CDR3 is TGCGCCAGCAGCTCCGGGACAGGTCTAGATGCCCTCCACTTT. It codes for CASSSGTGLDALHF.

V and J are TRBV28 and TRBJ1-2, with D perhaps TRBD1 (5 bases). The ends were cut back, 3 bases at V and 8 bases at J, with 13 bases in the middle. This CDR3 contains 13 residues. Germline values: CDR1 MDHEN, CDR2 SYDVKM. This CDR3 reads CASSLRGLGGYTF. In nucleotides, the CDR3 is TGTGCCAGCAGTTTGCGGGGCCTCGGAGGCTACACCTTC.

This clone was detected only a few times. The V gene is TRBV30, the J gene TRBJ1-3; 7 nucleotides line up with TRBD1. Looked up from germline, CDR1 is GTSNPN and CDR2 is SVGIG (reference sequence). V shed 4 bases, J shed 4 bases, and the junction held 10 bases outside the gene matches. The CDR3 sequence is 15 residues long. This chain's CDR3 is CAWMGGTVWGNTIYF. Here the CDR3 DNA reads TGTGCCTGGATGGGAGGGACAGTATGGGGAAACACCATATATTTT.

This chain uses TRBV7-3 with TRBJ2-1; D is undetermined. Germline V CDR1 and CDR2: SGHTA, FQGTGA. With 5 bases removed from V and 6 bases from J, the gap between germline ends came to 11 bases. CDR3 size: 13 residues. This CDR3 is CASSLPPGNEQFF. The CDR3 region has the DNA TGTGCCAGCAGCCTCCCCCCGGGCAATGAGCAGTTCTTC.

The chain links TRBV28 to TRBJ2-7, with 7 bases matching TRBD2. The CDR3 consists of 16 residues. Germline trimming cut 4 bases from V and 2 bases from J; bases unmatched to any gene: 11. Germline loops: CDR1 MDHEN, CDR2 SYDVKM. CDR3: CASSSGGGGGPYEQYV. CDR3 DNA: TGTGCCAGCAGTTCGGGAGGTGGGGGGGGTCCCTACGAGCAGTACGTC.

This clone is a singleton in its sample. This sequence joins TRBV29-1 and TRBJ2-7; D might be TRBD1 (6 bases). V dropped 7 bases and J dropped 0 bases, with 10 bases sitting between them. The germline V gene has CDR1 SQVTM and CDR2 ANQGSEA. This CDR3 spans 12 amino acids. CDR3 coding DNA: TGCAGCGCACAGGGATTCTCCTACGAGCAGTACTTC. Protein product: CSAQGFSYEQYF.

CDR3 in amino acids: CASRENTGGGNQPQHF. The DNA for the CDR3 is TGTGCCAGCAGAGAAAACACAGGGGGTGGGAATCAGCCCCAGCATTTT. The chain links TRBV2 to TRBJ1-5, with 8 bases aligning to TRBD1. Germline loops: CDR1 SNHLY, CDR2 FYNNEI. Trimming removed 6 bases from V and 4 bases from J; junction bases left unmatched: 11. This CDR3 comprises 16 residues.

The chain has TRBV6-5 and TRBJ2-2, with 9 bases aligning to TRBD1. Losses at the gene ends were 2 bases for V and 6 bases for J; bases not matched to a gene: 4. The CDR3 totals 15 residues. Germline V gives CDR1 MNHEY, CDR2 SVGAGI. The CDR3 DNA is TGTGCCAGCAGTTACCACAGGGGGCAGGCCGGGGAGCTGTTTTTT. Translation: CASSYHRGQAGELFF.

The chain combines TRBV9 with TRBJ2-6; D may correspond to TRBD1 or TRBD2 (6 bases each). V was pared by 1 base and J by 2 bases, with 13 bases between. The V gene's germline CDR1 is SGDLS and CDR2 YYNGEE. The CDR3 covers 17 residues. DNA for the CDR3: TGTGCCAGCAGCGTATTAGGGGGGCTCACTGGGGCCAACGTCCTGACTTTC. Translation: CASSVLGGLTGANVLTF.

The genes are TRBV28 and TRBJ1-2; perhaps TRBD1 as D (5 bases). Germline V gene data show CDR1 as MDHEN and CDR2 as SYDVKM. With 6 bases removed from V and 7 bases from J, the gap between germline ends came to 9 bases. The CDR3 runs to 11 residues. The CDR3 coding sequence is TGTGCCAGCAGGGTCGGGGCTGGCTACACCTTC. It codes for CASRVGAGYTF.